Presented here are 32 T cell receptor beta chains from one specimen sequenced in a study of T cell repertoires in cytomegalovirus infection. Using its own MiXCR run on the reads, TCRdb lists one record per CDR3 protein. This sample has 370,000 or so distinct CDR3 sequences; nearly 35% occur once, and the top ten carry roughly 13%. Their target antigens are unknown. Source: cultured PBMCs, taken from culture after CMV antigen stimulation. The receptors come from a human donor in good health (CMV status not recorded). Some clones in this sample may be carry-over from other donors' samples.

In its sample, this clonotype was seen a few times. The chain has TRBV6-1 and TRBJ2-3; no clear D. The germline V gene encodes CDR1 MNHNS and CDR2 SASEGT. Trimming took off 7 bases at V and 2 bases at J, with 16 bases between the two ends. The CDR3 runs to 15 residues. The CDR3 loop reads CASTLAVGNTDTQYF. CDR3 coding DNA: TGTGCCAGCACCTTGGCGGTGGGAAACACAGATACGCAGTATTTT.

This clonotype was recorded many times. The rearrangement links TRBV6-1 to TRBJ1-4; D is undetermined. This CDR3 contains 14 residues. V gave up 6 bases and J gave up 0 bases, with 8 bases separating them. The germline CDR1 and CDR2 sequences are MNHNS and SASEGT. The CDR3 nucleotides read TGTGCCAGCAGGGGCCTTGCAACTAATGAAAAACTGTTTTTT. This codes for CASRGLATNEKLFF.

This clonotype was seen more than once but under ten times. This chain links TRBV28 with TRBJ1-2; 10 bases line up with TRBD1. J lost 4 bases, V lost 5 bases, and 10 bases had no gene match. Germline loops: CDR1 MDHEN, CDR2 SYDVKM. CDR3 size: 16 residues. The CDR3 DNA reads TGTGCCAGCAGTCCTATGACAGGGGGCAGACCCTATGGCTACACCTTC. This encodes CASSPMTGGRPYGYTF.

V usage is TRBV7-2 and J usage is TRBJ1-4; D might be TRBD1 (6 bases). The length of the CDR3 is 15 residues. With 3 bases removed from V and 3 bases from J, the gap between germline ends came to 11 bases. CDR1 and CDR2 from the germline V gene are SGHTA and FQGNSA. The CDR3 bases are TGTGCCAGCAGCTTCCAGACAGGTCCTAATGAAAAACTGTTTTTT. Its protein product is CASSFQTGPNEKLFF.

This clonotype was seen only a few times. J is TRBJ1-2 and V is TRBV7-2; 7 positions match TRBD1. Germline V gene data show CDR1 as SGHTA and CDR2 as FQGNSA. V shed 5 bases, J shed 8 bases, and the junction held 8 bases outside the gene matches. This CDR3 is 13 amino acids long. The CDR3 DNA is TGTGCCAGCAGCCTGACAGGGCATGAGGGCTACACCTTC. It yields the protein CASSLTGHEGYTF.

A few counts support this clonotype. V usage is TRBV6-2 or TRBV6-3 and J usage is TRBJ2-7; weak D call: TRBD1 (6 bases). Germline assignment: CDR1 MNHEY and CDR2 SVGEGT. Trimming pared 0 bases from V and 3 bases from J, leaving 12 bases between. The CDR3 length is 15 residues. The CDR3 sequence is CASSYSTGNVYEQYV. CDR3 in DNA: TGTGCCAGCAGTTACTCGACAGGAAACGTCTACGAGCAGTACGTC.

The chain couples TRBV20-1 to TRBJ1-1; D uncertain. The CDR3 totals 13 residues. Trimming stripped 3 bases from V and 0 bases from J, with 8 bases between. CDR1 DFQATT and CDR2 SNEGSKA come from the germline V gene (reference sequence). The CDR3 DNA reads as TGCAGTGCTAGGGCCCAGTTGAACACTGAAGCTTTCTTT. Translated: CSARAQLNTEAFF.

The V call is TRBV15, the J call TRBJ2-1; TRBD2 matches at 14 bases. CDR1 is LNHNV, CDR2 YYDKDF, per germline (reference sequence). V was clipped by 5 bases and J by 6 bases; unmatched bases: 3. The CDR3 has 15 residues. Written as DNA, the CDR3 is TGTGCCACCAGCCCCGGGACTAGCGGGAGCAATGAGCAGTTCTTC. It is translated as CATSPGTSGSNEQFF.

The chain is built from TRBV12-3 or TRBV12-4 and TRBJ2-1; D call uncertain. Deletions cut 4 bases from V and 4 bases from J, with 14 bases between. This CDR3 has 15 amino acids. Here the CDR3 DNA reads TGTGCCAGCAGTTCGTCTCGGACCTATTACAATGAGCAGTTCTTC. Translation: CASSSSRTYYNEQFF.

This sequence joins TRBV12-3 or TRBV12-4 and TRBJ1-1; a weak D match, TRBD1 (5 bases). CDR3 length: 13 amino acids. Trimming shortened V by 8 bases and J by 4 bases, and 14 bases separated the two germline ends. CDR3 bases: TGTGCCAGCGCTAGAGGGACTCTCACTGAAGCTTTCTTT. Amino acid sequence: CASARGTLTEAFF.

This clonotype was seen at least ten times. The rearrangement joins TRBV4-2 to TRBJ2-6; D is uncertain. The CDR3 covers 15 residues. Trimming shortened V by 5 bases and J by 0 bases, and 8 bases separated the two germline ends. CDR1 and CDR2 (germline): LGHNA, YNFKEQ. The chain's CDR3 is CASSSSGSGANVLTF. The CDR3 bases are TGTGCCAGCAGCTCCTCCGGCTCTGGGGCCAACGTCCTGACTTTC.

The V and J genes are TRBV14 and TRBJ2-5; no clear D gene. Trimming stripped 4 bases from V and 2 bases from J, with 11 bases between. The CDR3 has 14 amino acids. Germline CDR1 reads SGHDN; CDR2 reads FVKESK. The CDR3 protein is CASSPVSQQETQYF. CDR3 sequence (DNA): TGTGCCAGCAGCCCCGTGAGCCAACAAGAGACCCAGTACTTC.

This clonotype showed up just a few times. The chain carries TRBV11-2 and TRBJ2-7, with 9 bases lining up with TRBD1. This CDR3 comprises 17 residues. Germline CDR1 is SGHAT and CDR2 is FQNNGV. V lost 3 bases and J lost 3; bases outside the gene matches: 12. The CDR3 DNA sequence: TGTGCCAGCAGCTTTAGGGGGGAAGGGACAGGGATCTACGAGCAGTACTTC. Amino acid sequence: CASSFRGEGTGIYEQYF.

This clonotype was detected a few times. This chain uses TRBV7-9 with TRBJ1-3, with 7 bases aligning to TRBD1. J gave up 4 bases and V 1 base, and 7 bases lay outside the gene matches. Looked up from germline, CDR1 is SEHNR and CDR2 is FQNEAQ (reference sequence). CDR3 length: 16 amino acids. CDR3 sequence (DNA): TGTGCCAGCAGCTTAGTAACAGGGGCACCAGGAAACACCATATATTTT. This codes for CASSLVTGAPGNTIYF.

J is TRBJ2-3 and V is TRBV9; D unresolved. From germline, CDR1 is SGDLS and CDR2 YYNGEE. This CDR3 has 15 amino acids. V was pared by 1 base and J by 0 bases, with 9 bases between. CDR3 amino acids: CASSVRVDSTDTQYF. The CDR3 DNA reads as TGTGCCAGCAGCGTACGAGTCGACAGCACAGATACGCAGTATTTT. The entire variable domain, with the rest obtained from reference TRBV9 and TRBJ2-3, is as follows: DSGVTQTPKHLITATGQRVTLRCSPRSGDLSVYWYQQSLDQGLQFLIQYYNGEERAKGNILERFSAQQFPDLHSELNLSSLELGDSALYFCASSVRVDSTDTQYFGPGTRLTVL.

J is TRBJ1-2 and V is TRBV11-2, with D possibly matching TRBD1 (6 bases). The germline V and J ends were trimmed by 1 base and 4 bases, with 10 bases remaining between them. From germline, CDR1 is SGHAT and CDR2 FQNNGV. The CDR3 spans 14 residues. The CDR3 bases are TGTGCCAGCAGCTTAGGGACAGCCTTCTATGGCTACACCTTC. It yields the protein CASSLGTAFYGYTF.

The chain carries TRBV7-2 and TRBJ1-2; D is undetermined. The V and J ends lost 5 bases and 4 bases respectively, with 8 bases between them. The CDR3 has 12 amino acids. Germline loops: CDR1 SGHTA, CDR2 FQGNSA. CDR3 in amino acids: CASSPPVYGYTF. Here the CDR3 DNA reads TGTGCCAGCAGCCCCCCGGTCTATGGCTACACCTTC.

The J gene is TRBJ2-2, the V gene TRBV11-3; the D gene is possibly TRBD1 (6 bases). CDR3 length equals 17 residues. V lost 4 bases and J lost 3, with 18 bases in between. The germline V gene encodes CDR1 SGHNT and CDR2 YENEEA. CDR3 loop: CASSSRTGQLYTGELFF. The CDR3 region has the DNA TGTGCCAGCAGCTCTAGAACCGGACAGTTATACACCGGGGAGCTGTTTTTT.

The chain is built from TRBV7-9 and TRBJ2-7; D remains ambiguous. Per germline, CDR1 SEHNR and CDR2 FQNEAQ (reference sequence). V lost 5 bases to trimming and J lost 5 bases, with 13 bases between them. CDR3 length equals 13 residues. CDR3 sequence reads: CASSPPWVDEQYF. Written as DNA, the CDR3 is TGTGCCAGCAGCCCCCCCTGGGTAGACGAGCAGTACTTC.

The genes are TRBV12-3 or TRBV12-4 and TRBJ1-6; 7 bases align to TRBD1. The CDR3 is 15 amino acids. Unmatched junction bases numbered 6, after V lost 4 bases and J lost 6 bases. The CDR3 DNA sequence: TGTGCCAGCAGTTCGGACAGGCGGCCTAATTCACCCCTCCACTTT. Translated: CASSSDRRPNSPLHF.

V and J are TRBV7-2 and TRBJ2-3; 10 bases match TRBD2. The CDR3 is 14 residues long. V gave up 2 bases and J gave up 8 bases; unmatched junction bases: 4. Germline V gene data show CDR1 as SGHTA and CDR2 as FQGNSA. The CDR3 is CASSLTSGIVTQYF. CDR3 in DNA: TGTGCCAGCAGCTTAACTAGCGGGATTGTTACGCAGTATTTT.

This chain connects TRBV12-3 or TRBV12-4 to TRBJ1-1; D might be TRBD1 (5 bases). V lost 3 bases, J lost 4 bases, and 9 bases lay in between. This CDR3 region has 13 residues. The CDR3 here is CASSFGRVTEAFF. DNA of the CDR3: TGTGCCAGCAGTTTTGGCAGGGTCACTGAAGCTTTCTTT.

This clonotype has a handful of counts. V usage is TRBV12-3 or TRBV12-4 and J usage is TRBJ1-4; the D is unclear. V was pared by 3 bases and J by 0 bases, with 5 bases between. The CDR3 sequence is 14 residues long. This CDR3 is CASSFGPTNEKLFF. DNA for the CDR3: TGTGCCAGCAGTTTTGGCCCAACTAATGAAAAACTGTTTTTT.

The V gene is TRBV20-1, the J gene TRBJ2-5; 10 bases align to TRBD2. Germline CDR1 and CDR2: DFQATT and SNEGSKA (reference sequence). The CDR3 is 17 residues long. The V gene end was trimmed by 1 base and the J gene end by 5 bases; junction bases not matched to a gene: 13. As DNA, the CDR3 is TGCAGTGCTAGAGTCTGGCTAGCGGGAGCCAACCGGGAGACCCAGTACTTC. Translation: CSARVWLAGANRETQYF.

V usage is TRBV12-3 or TRBV12-4 and J usage is TRBJ1-1; D not resolved. The CDR3 totals 16 residues. Trimming pared 0 bases from V and 1 base from J, leaving 12 bases between. The CDR3 region has the DNA TGTGCCAGCAGTTTAGCGCCTCGGTATACGAACACTGAAGCTTTCTTT. Translated: CASSLAPRYTNTEAFF.

The chain is built from TRBV12-3 or TRBV12-4 and TRBJ2-5; the match to TRBD1 covers 7 bases. The CDR3 is 14 amino acids. With V trimmed by 6 bases and J by 4 bases, 8 bases remained unmatched. CDR3 loop: CASSTTGTPETQYF. The CDR3 DNA is TGTGCCAGCAGCACGACAGGGACCCCAGAGACCCAGTACTTC.

The V call is TRBV19, the J call TRBJ2-3; 10 positions agree with TRBD2. Germline loops: CDR1 LNHDA, CDR2 SQIVND (reference sequence). The CDR3 is 17 amino acids. The V and J ends lost 3 bases and 4 bases, in that order; junction bases with no gene match: 10. In DNA form, the CDR3 reads TGTGCCAGTAGTATCCGGCTAGCGGGAGTTGGTGCAGATACGCAGTATTTT. As protein: CASSIRLAGVGADTQYF.

This clonotype has only a few counts. J is TRBJ2-2 and V is TRBV12-3 or TRBV12-4, with D unresolved. The V and J ends lost 3 bases and 0 bases respectively, with 5 bases between them. This CDR3 is built from 14 residues. The CDR3 region has the DNA TGTGCCAGCAGTTTTGTCCCGAACACCGGGGAGCTGTTTTTT. Translated, it gives CASSFVPNTGELFF.

The table lists this clonotype with a few counts. The chain has TRBV12-3 or TRBV12-4 and TRBJ2-1; 10 bases are shared with TRBD2. V lost 5 bases and J lost 2; bases outside the gene matches: 3. This CDR3 comprises 15 residues. DNA for the CDR3: TGTGCCAGCAGTACTACTAGCGGGACCTACAATGAGCAGTTCTTC. Protein: CASSTTSGTYNEQFF.

V and J are TRBV14 and TRBJ2-3; TRBD1 matches 7 bases. This CDR3 has 16 residues. CDR1 and CDR2 from the germline V gene are SGHDN and FVKESK. The V segment lost 4 bases and the J segment 4 bases; nucleotides outside the gene matches: 11. CDR3 coding DNA: TGTGCCAGCAGCCCGTGGGCCCCGACAGGGTCAGATACGCAGTATTTT. The encoded protein is CASSPWAPTGSDTQYF.

This clonotype showed up just once. The rearrangement joins TRBV20-1 to TRBJ1-1, with 7 bases that match TRBD1. Germline V lookup: CDR1 DFQATT, CDR2 SNEGSKA (reference sequence). The CDR3 extends over 15 amino acids. J was trimmed by 1 base and V by 0 bases; bases with no gene match: 5. The CDR3 spells CSARDAGTANTEAFF. The CDR3 bases are TGCAGTGCTAGAGATGCCGGGACAGCGAACACTGAAGCTTTCTTT.

In its sample, this clonotype was seen a few times. This rearrangement joins TRBV15 to TRBJ1-4; D unclear. This CDR3 has 13 amino acids. Per germline, CDR1 LNHNV and CDR2 YYDKDF (reference sequence). Trimming stripped 2 bases from V and 5 bases from J, with 6 bases between. The CDR3 DNA is TGTGCCACCAGCAGAAGCGGGAATGAAAAACTGTTTTTT. Protein sequence: CATSRSGNEKLFF.